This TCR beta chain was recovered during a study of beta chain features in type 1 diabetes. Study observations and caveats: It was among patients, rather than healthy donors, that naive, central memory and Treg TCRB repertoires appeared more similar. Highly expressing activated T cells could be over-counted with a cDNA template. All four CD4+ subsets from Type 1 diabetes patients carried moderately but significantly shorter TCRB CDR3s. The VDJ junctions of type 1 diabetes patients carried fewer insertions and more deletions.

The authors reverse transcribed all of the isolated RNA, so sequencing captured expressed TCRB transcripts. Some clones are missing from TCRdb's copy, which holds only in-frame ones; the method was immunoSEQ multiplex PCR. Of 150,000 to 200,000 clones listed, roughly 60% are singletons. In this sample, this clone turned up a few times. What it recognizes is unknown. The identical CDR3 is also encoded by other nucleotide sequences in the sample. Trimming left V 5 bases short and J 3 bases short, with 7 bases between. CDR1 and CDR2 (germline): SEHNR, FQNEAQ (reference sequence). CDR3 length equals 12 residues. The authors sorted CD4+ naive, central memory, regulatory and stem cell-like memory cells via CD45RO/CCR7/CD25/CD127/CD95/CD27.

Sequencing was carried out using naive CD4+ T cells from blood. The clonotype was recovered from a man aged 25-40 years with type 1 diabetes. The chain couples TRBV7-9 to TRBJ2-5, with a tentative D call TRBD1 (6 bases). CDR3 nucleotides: TGTGCCAGCAGCCGGACAGAAGAGACCCAGTACTTC. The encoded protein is CASSRTEETQYF. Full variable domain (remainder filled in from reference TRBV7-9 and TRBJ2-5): DTGVSQNPRHKITKRGQNVTFRCDPISEHNRLYWYRQTLGQGPEFLTYFQNEAQLEKSRLLSDRFSAERPKGSFSTLEIQRTEQGDSAMYLCASSRTEETQYFGPGTRLLVL.